Presented here are 25 T cell receptor beta chains from one specimen sequenced in a study of cytomegalovirus exposure and HLA in healthy donors. It was with 60 Vbeta and 13 Jbeta primers that the PCR ran. Repertoires were generated with immunoSEQ multiplex PCR, while TCRdb's copy carries only in-frame clones and drops some. Of 150,000 or so clones in the sample, 60% to 80% were seen once. Sample: PBMCs. The receptors were sampled from a male donor in good health and CMV-seronegative.

Turning to this clone: Lacking the conserved final phenylalanine or tryptophan, this CDR3 likely reflects a read error. No DNA is shown, since the ends of the CDR3 on it are uncertain; the CDR3 is the one TCRdb lists. The rearrangement uses TRBV4-2 and TRBJ1-1. The CDR3 has 12 amino acids, counting both end residues. The germline V gene has CDR1 LGHNA and CDR2 YNFKEQ. CDR3 in amino acids: CASSQDEGKETL.

The rearrangement joins TRBV6-5 to TRBJ2-7, with 9 bases matching TRBD1. The J segment lost 3 bases and the V segment lost 0 bases, leaving 0 bases of the junction unmatched. The CDR3 is made up of 14 amino acids. The V gene's germline CDR1 is MNHEY and CDR2 SVGAGI. The CDR3 DNA reads TGTGCCAGCAGTTACTCGGACAGGGGCTACGAGCAGTACTTC. Protein product: CASSYSDRGYEQYF.

The rearrangement joins TRBV4-1 to TRBJ1-2; tentatively, D is TRBD1 (5 bases). The CDR3 contains 15 residues. CDR1 and CDR2 (germline): MGHRA, YSYEKL. Trimming left V 2 bases short and J 8 bases short, with 18 bases between. The CDR3 loop is CASSQPGLIPWGYTF. CDR3 sequence (DNA): TGCGCCAGCAGCCAACCGGGACTTATCCCTTGGGGCTACACCTTC.

The rearrangement uses TRBV6-5 and TRBJ1-5, with 8 bases that match TRBD1. This CDR3 comprises 16 residues. Losses at the gene ends were 4 bases for V and 4 bases for J; bases not matched to a gene: 9. Looked up from germline, CDR1 is MNHEY and CDR2 is SVGAGI. CDR3 sequence reads: CASSSRGRGQNQPQHF. For the CDR3, the DNA is TGTGCCAGCAGTTCCCGAGGCAGGGGGCAGAATCAGCCCCAGCATTTT.

This sequence joins TRBV7-9 and TRBJ1-1; unclear D gene. Trimming took off 0 bases at V and 6 bases at J, with 8 bases between the two ends. This CDR3 is 13 amino acids long. Germline CDR1 reads SEHNR; CDR2 reads FQNEAQ (reference sequence). For the CDR3, the DNA is TGTGCCAGCAGCTTAGCGAAGAGTTCTGAAGCTTTCTTT. Protein product: CASSLAKSSEAFF.

A note on this clone: The junction does not match germline at one end; this may be a read error. The chain uses TRBV7-9 and TRBJ2-7; tentative D call: TRBD2 (5 bases). Germline loops: CDR1 SEHNR, CDR2 FQNEAQ (reference sequence). The CDR3 has 14 amino acids. The CDR3 loop is CSSSLLGESYEQYF. In nucleotides, the CDR3 is TGTTCCAGCAGCTTATTGGGAGAGTCCTACGAGCAGTACTTC.

The chain links TRBV9 to TRBJ2-3; D is undetermined. With 4 bases removed from V and 2 bases from J, the gap between germline ends came to 23 bases. Germline CDR1 SGDLS, CDR2 YYNGEE. There are 18 residues in the CDR3. CDR3 amino acids: CASSTSMLRRVTTDTQYF. CDR3 bases: TGTGCCAGCAGCACATCCATGTTGAGGCGAGTAACCACAGATACGCAGTATTTT.

This clone was detected once. The rearrangement joins TRBV19 to TRBJ1-1; 8 bases fit TRBD1. The CDR3 is made up of 14 amino acids. CDR1 LNHDA and CDR2 SQIVND come from the germline V gene (reference sequence). V lost 9 bases, J lost 4 bases, and 10 bases stayed unmatched. CDR3 nucleotide sequence: TGTGCCAGCTGGACAGGGTACGAGAGCACTGAAGCTTTCTTT. Translated, it gives CASWTGYESTEAFF.

The chain uses TRBV6-5 and TRBJ1-1; TRBD1 is a possible D gene (6 bases). Trimming took off 6 bases at V and 1 base at J, with 12 bases between the two ends. The CDR3 covers 14 residues. Germline assignment: CDR1 MNHEY and CDR2 SVGAGI. The CDR3 region is CASRSRTANTEAFF. The CDR3 bases are TGTGCCAGCAGATCGCGGACAGCGAACACTGAAGCTTTCTTT.

The chain links TRBV7-9 to TRBJ1-4; TRBD1 is a possible D gene (6 bases). Trimming cost V 5 bases and J 8 bases, with 15 bases left between them. This CDR3 has 14 residues. CDR1 and CDR2 from the germline V gene are SEHNR and FQNEAQ (reference sequence). CDR3 DNA sequence: TGTGCCAGCAGCCCCGGGGGGCTGCGCGAAAAACTGTTTTTT. It codes for CASSPGGLREKLFF.

V usage is TRBV6-1 and J usage is TRBJ1-2; weak D call: TRBD1 (5 bases). V was trimmed by 5 bases and J by 7 bases, leaving 17 bases between them. CDR1 and CDR2 (germline): MNHNS, SASEGT. The CDR3 has 14 residues. CDR3 DNA sequence: TGTGCCAGCAGTCCTCAGGGAGGTGGGGCTGGCTACACCTTC. Amino acids: CASSPQGGGAGYTF.

The V and J genes are TRBV9 and TRBJ2-5, with D possibly being TRBD2 (5 bases). The CDR3 length is 14 residues. V lost 4 bases, J lost 4 bases, and 14 bases lay in between. Looked up from germline, CDR1 is SGDLS and CDR2 is YYNGEE. The CDR3, as DNA: TGTGCCAGCAGCACAACCGGTAGCGCAGAGACCCAGTACTTC. Its protein product is CASSTTGSAETQYF.

V usage is TRBV4-1 and J usage is TRBJ2-7; possible D gene TRBD1, 6 bases. Trimming removed 4 bases from V and 6 bases from J, with 19 bases in between. CDR1 is MGHRA and CDR2 is YSYEKL in the germline V gene. The CDR3 is 15 amino acids. CDR3 in DNA: TGCGCCAGCAGCCCCACGGGCCAGGGGCTCCTCGAGCAGTACTTC. Translated, it gives CASSPTGQGLLEQYF.

The chain recombines TRBV7-9 with TRBJ2-3; the match to TRBD2 covers 11 bases. CDR1 SEHNR and CDR2 FQNEAQ come from the germline V gene (reference sequence). V lost 1 base, J lost 3 bases, and 3 bases stayed unmatched. The CDR3 consists of 16 residues. The CDR3 region is CASSLGLAGRTDTQYF. The CDR3 bases are TGTGCCAGCAGCTTAGGACTAGCGGGACGAACAGATACGCAGTATTTT.

CDR3: CASSPLPGQADEQFF. CDR3 sequence (DNA): TGTGCCAGCAGCCCCCTACCGGGACAGGCCGATGAGCAGTTCTTC. The chain carries TRBV5-4 and TRBJ2-1, with 8 nucleotides matching TRBD1. J was trimmed by 8 bases and V by 4 bases; bases with no gene match: 11. The CDR3 runs to 15 residues. Per the germline V gene, CDR1 is SGHNT and CDR2 is YYREEE (reference sequence).

The chain couples TRBV9 to TRBJ2-3; 8 bases map to TRBD2. Germline CDR1 reads SGDLS; CDR2 reads YYNGEE. V lost 0 bases and J lost 0; bases outside the gene matches: 9. This CDR3 is 18 amino acids long. The CDR3 protein is CASSVGLAGFPSTDTQYF. In DNA, the CDR3 is TGTGCCAGCAGCGTAGGCCTAGCGGGCTTCCCTAGCACAGATACGCAGTATTTT.

The V call is TRBV18, the J call TRBJ2-7, with a tentative D call TRBD2 (5 bases). CDR3 length: 13 residues. CDR1 and CDR2 from the germline V gene are KGHSH and LQKENI. Between the trimmed V and J ends, which lost 2 bases and 3 bases, there was a span of 8 bases. The CDR3 nucleotides are TGTGCCAGCTCACCAGGCGGAGGCTACGAGCAGTACTTC. Translated, it gives CASSPGGGYEQYF. The full variable domain, rest sourced from reference TRBV18 and TRBJ2-7, is NAGVMQNPRHLVRRRGQEARLRCSPMKGHSHVYWYRQLPEEGLKFMVYLQKENIIDESGMPKERFSAEFPKEGPSILRIQQVVRGDSAAYFCASSPGGGYEQYFGPGTRLTVT.

This chain connects TRBV7-6 to TRBJ1-1; D remains unclear. The germline CDR1 and CDR2 sequences are SGHVS and FNYEAQ. CDR3 length: 15 amino acids. The V end was cut by 4 bases, the J end by 0 bases, with 12 bases between. The CDR3 spells CASSSATALNTEAFF. CDR3 sequence (DNA): TGTGCCAGCAGCTCTGCCACAGCATTGAACACTGAAGCTTTCTTT.

In its sample, this clone was seen once. The chain uses TRBV19 and TRBJ1-2; D is possibly TRBD1 (6 bases). The CDR3 contains 15 residues. Trimming removed 3 bases from V and 4 bases from J, with 15 bases in between. CDR1 LNHDA and CDR2 SQIVND come from the germline V gene (reference sequence). CDR3 coding DNA: TGTGCCAGTAGTATTCCTGACAGGTCAGGCTATGGCTACACCTTC. It specifies CASSIPDRSGYGYTF.

This clone occurred once. The CDR3 is CAWSEGAGSYNEQFF. CDR3 nucleotide sequence: TGTGCCTGGAGTGAGGGAGCAGGCTCCTACAATGAGCAGTTCTTC. The chain is built from TRBV30 and TRBJ2-1; a weak D match, TRBD2 (5 bases). V was shortened by 1 base and J by 0 bases, with 10 bases between the two germline ends. The germline V gene has CDR1 GTSNPN and CDR2 SVGIG (reference sequence). This CDR3 is built from 15 residues.

The rearrangement uses TRBV29-1 and TRBJ1-1; 8 nucleotides agree with TRBD1. Trimming cost V 7 bases and J 1 base; bases outside gene matches: 5. CDR1 is SQVTM, CDR2 ANQGSEA, per germline. CDR3 size: 13 residues. CDR3 sequence reads: CSADRGGNTEAFF. The CDR3 DNA follows: TGCAGCGCCGACAGGGGCGGGAACACTGAAGCTTTCTTT.

The chain is built from TRBV5-6 and TRBJ1-1; 9 positions match TRBD1. CDR3 size: 15 residues. CDR1 is SGHDT, CDR2 YYEEEE, per germline. Trimming cost V 4 bases and J 5 bases; bases outside gene matches: 9. CDR3 protein: CASSRQTGGWTEAFF. The CDR3, as DNA: TGTGCCAGCAGCCGCCAGACAGGGGGGTGGACTGAAGCTTTCTTT.

V gene TRBV7-3 combines with J gene TRBJ1-1; D not certain. Germline loops: CDR1 SGHTA, CDR2 FQGTGA. The CDR3 extends over 15 amino acids. Trimming pared 4 bases from V and 1 base from J, leaving 13 bases between. CDR3 coding DNA: TGTGCCAGCAGCTCCACGATCGGGAGGAACACTGAAGCTTTCTTT. Protein product: CASSSTIGRNTEAFF.

The CDR3 region has the DNA TGTGCCAGCAGCCGGGACAGGGTTTACAATGAGCAGTTCTTC. This translates into CASSRDRVYNEQFF. This chain links TRBV2 with TRBJ2-1, with TRBD1 matching 9 bases. The ends lost 6 bases at V and 4 bases at J; junction bases unmatched: 4. CDR1 and CDR2 (germline): SNHLY, FYNNEI. This CDR3 spans 14 amino acids.

The chain employs TRBV6-1 and TRBJ1-1; D is unresolved. Germline CDR1 and CDR2: MNHNS and SASEGT. This CDR3 region has 13 residues. Trimming pared 6 bases from V and 4 bases from J, leaving 12 bases between. The CDR3 reads CASRGGRRTEAFF. The CDR3 DNA sequence: TGTGCCAGCAGGGGAGGACGGCGCACTGAAGCTTTCTTT.